Listed below are T cell receptor beta chains from one sample, sequenced in a study of OX40 agonist ivuxolimab in advanced cancers. Assay: immunoSEQ multiplex PCR; the TCRdb copy retains only in-frame clones and omits some. The sample lists 80,000 or so clones; approximately 85% were seen once. The sequenced sample was CD4+ or CD8+ T cells sorted from blood, obtained in a trial of the OX40 agonist ivuxolimab. These TCRs come from an adult with an advanced solid tumor such as melanoma, head and neck, liver or kidney cancer. CDR3s include the opening cysteine and the closing phenylalanine or tryptophan. Fields, in order: V gene, J gene, clone size, CDR3 protein. Part of the rows lack a size; the others show once, few, many or a class for expanded clones.

TRBV28	TRBJ1-1	-	CASSPVRRGEAFF
TRBV2	TRBJ2-2	-	CASSDFLNTGELFF
TRBV14	TRBJ2-3	once	CASSPTGVYTDTQYF
TRBV11-3	TRBJ2-1	-	CASSSGDFSYNEQFF
TRBV10-3	TRBJ1-2	few	CAISRDSLINYGYTF
TRBV18	TRBJ1-1	few	CASSPTGGTEAFF
TRBV5-1	TRBJ2-1	-	CASARTGGNEQFF
TRBV7-2	TRBJ2-2	-	CASSITANTGELFF
TRBV6-5	TRBJ2-5	-	CASSYSSLAGRQTQYF
TRBV5-4	TRBJ2-6	-	CASSLQGVPGANVLTF
TRBV7-9	TRBJ1-1	-	CASSLSGGRASAEAFF
TRBV5-1	TRBJ2-7	-	CASSQETGPLREQYF
TRBV27	TRBJ2-3	-	CATNLGGTTDTQYF
TRBV10-3	TRBJ1-5	-	CAISGDRAGNQPQHF
TRBV10-3	TRBJ2-3	-	CAISDHPSGYEDTQYF
TRBV4-2	TRBJ2-1	-	CASSLSTGTSYNEQFF
TRBV29-1	TRBJ2-1	-	CSVPRVGRGTEQFF
TRBV18	TRBJ1-3	-	CASSEEGSGNTIYF